The sequence of this TCR beta chain was determined in a study of T-cell memory formation after mild COVID-19. Between the trimmed V and J ends, which lost 2 bases and 5 bases, there was a span of 4 bases. Germline-derived CDR1 and CDR2 are SGHTA and FQGNSA. The CDR3 is 12 residues long. The table lists this clonotype with a few counts. Constant-segment primers served in 5'RACE that generated TCR alpha and TCR beta cDNA libraries bearing sample barcodes and UMIs. TCRdb called the 5' RACE reads again in MiXCR, with one record for every CDR3 protein. The data show approximately 300,000 distinct CDR3 sequences, 15% seen once.

This receptor was identified in a man between 18 and 35 years old who had mild COVID-19 (a few samples of this study predate the infection). Cell type and time point are not known. This chain connects TRBV7-2 to TRBJ2-1; D is undetermined. Specimen: PBMCs or a T cell subset sorted from them (not recorded which). The chain's CDR3 is CASSLYDNEQFF. CDR3 sequence (DNA): TGTGCCAGCAGCTTATACGACAATGAGCAGTTCTTC.